Following are 11 T cell receptor beta chains from one sample sequenced in a study of blood T cell repertoires in COVID-19. Data came from immunoSEQ multiplex PCR; TCRdb stores just in-frame clones and leaves some out. The sample lists 270,000 or so clones; approximately 90% were seen once. Specimen: PBMCs or T cells enriched from blood (not recorded which). The receptors here all came from a woman aged 30 to 39 with acute COVID-19.

The rearrangement uses TRBV28 and TRBJ1-5; D is possibly TRBD1 (6 bases). Germline lookup yields CDR1 MDHEN and CDR2 SYDVKM. This CDR3 comprises 15 residues. Trimming cost V 5 bases and J 10 bases, with 21 bases left between them. DNA for the CDR3: TGTGCCAGCAGTCCTTCCCAGGGGCAGGTACGCCCCCAGCATTTT. This sequence encodes CASSPSQGQVRPQHF.

V usage is TRBV10-3 and J usage is TRBJ2-3; 7 bases fit TRBD2. V shed 4 bases, J shed 2 bases, and the junction held 6 bases outside the gene matches. This CDR3 contains 15 residues. The germline V gene has CDR1 ENHRY and CDR2 SYGVKD. CDR3 region: CAISGPGTTTDTQYF. CDR3 nucleotides: TGTGCCATCAGTGGGCCCGGGACTACCACAGATACGCAGTATTTT.

The chain recombines TRBV28 with TRBJ2-7; 12 bases align to TRBD1. Germline trimming cut 4 bases from V and 5 bases from J; bases unmatched to any gene: 9. The germline V gene encodes CDR1 MDHEN and CDR2 SYDVKM. This CDR3 is built from 16 residues. CDR3 DNA sequence: TGTGCCAGCAGTTCAGGGTCCGGGACAGGGGGCCACGAGCAGTACTTC. This codes for CASSSGSGTGGHEQYF.

This clone came up once. The V gene is TRBV5-1, the J gene TRBJ1-5, with D possibly matching TRBD1 (5 bases). Germline V gene lookup returns CDR1 SGHRS and CDR2 YFSETQ. The CDR3 loop spans 14 amino acids. V lost 2 bases and J lost 4, with 10 bases in between. CDR3 in amino acids: CASSLRGGNQPQHF. DNA for the CDR3: TGCGCCAGCAGCTTAAGGGGTGGTAATCAGCCCCAGCATTTT.

This chain uses TRBV5-4 with TRBJ2-3; a weak D match, TRBD1 (5 bases). CDR1 and CDR2 from the germline V gene are SGHNT and YYREEE (reference sequence). V shed 1 base and J shed 4 bases, with 10 bases lying between them. This CDR3 has 14 amino acids. In DNA form, the CDR3 reads TGTGCCAGCAGCTTGTCAGGGCCCGCAGATACGCAGTATTTT. It yields the protein CASSLSGPADTQYF.

This chain links TRBV5-1 with TRBJ2-2, with a weak D call TRBD2 (6 bases). The CDR3 extends over 15 amino acids. The ends were cut back, 5 bases at V and 4 bases at J, with 15 bases in the middle. Per germline, CDR1 SGHRS and CDR2 YFSETQ. The CDR3 nucleotides are TGCGCCAGCAGTTTTGAGGGAGGTGTCACCGGGGAGCTGTTTTTT. This codes for CASSFEGGVTGELFF.

This rearrangement joins TRBV9 to TRBJ2-7; 12 bases map to TRBD2. CDR3 length equals 16 residues. The junction had 5 bases not matched to a gene; V was cut back by 4 bases and J by 0 bases. Germline V CDR1 and CDR2: SGDLS, YYNGEE. CDR3 nucleotides: TGTGCCAGCAGCCCAGGGACTAGCGGGTACTCCTACGAGCAGTACTTC. It codes for CASSPGTSGYSYEQYF.

This chain connects TRBV6-5 to TRBJ1-4, with TRBD1 matching 7 bases. The CDR3 is made up of 13 amino acids. Germline V lookup: CDR1 MNHEY, CDR2 SVGAGI. V shed 6 bases and J 7 bases; nucleotides not matched to a gene: 5. The CDR3 region has the DNA TGTGCCAGCAGGTCCGACAGGGTTGAAAAACTGTTTTTT. Residues: CASRSDRVEKLFF.

The V call is TRBV6-5, the J call TRBJ2-7; 8 bases map to TRBD1. Per germline, CDR1 MNHEY and CDR2 SVGAGI. The CDR3 is 13 residues long. V trimming: 6 bases; J trimming: 3 bases; junction bases outside the gene matches: 4. The CDR3 sequence: CASSLDRGYEQYF. The CDR3 DNA sequence: TGTGCCAGCAGCTTAGACAGGGGCTACGAGCAGTACTTC.

This sequence joins TRBV28 and TRBJ2-7; the D gene is possibly TRBD1 (5 bases). CDR3 size: 16 residues. V was pared by 3 bases and J by 0 bases, with 15 bases between. Germline V gene sequence: CDR1 MDHEN, CDR2 SYDVKM. The CDR3 is CASSFPRTSHSYEQYF. The CDR3 coding sequence is TGTGCCAGCAGTTTCCCCAGGACAAGTCACTCCTACGAGCAGTACTTC. Variable domain in full (rest from reference TRBV28 and TRBJ2-7): DVKVTQSSRYLVKRTGEKVFLECVQDMDHENMFWYRQDPGLGLRLIYFSYDVKMKEKGDIPEGYSVSREKKERFSLILESASTNQTSMYLCASSFPRTSHSYEQYFGPGTRLTVT.

This chain joins TRBV19 and TRBJ1-5, with 9 bases matching TRBD1. CDR3 size: 13 residues. The V gene end was trimmed by 4 bases and the J gene end by 6 bases; junction bases not matched to a gene: 1. Germline CDR1 reads LNHDA; CDR2 reads SQIVND (reference sequence). The CDR3 is CASSTDRGQPQHF. The DNA for the CDR3 is TGTGCCAGTAGTACGGACAGGGGTCAGCCCCAGCATTTT.